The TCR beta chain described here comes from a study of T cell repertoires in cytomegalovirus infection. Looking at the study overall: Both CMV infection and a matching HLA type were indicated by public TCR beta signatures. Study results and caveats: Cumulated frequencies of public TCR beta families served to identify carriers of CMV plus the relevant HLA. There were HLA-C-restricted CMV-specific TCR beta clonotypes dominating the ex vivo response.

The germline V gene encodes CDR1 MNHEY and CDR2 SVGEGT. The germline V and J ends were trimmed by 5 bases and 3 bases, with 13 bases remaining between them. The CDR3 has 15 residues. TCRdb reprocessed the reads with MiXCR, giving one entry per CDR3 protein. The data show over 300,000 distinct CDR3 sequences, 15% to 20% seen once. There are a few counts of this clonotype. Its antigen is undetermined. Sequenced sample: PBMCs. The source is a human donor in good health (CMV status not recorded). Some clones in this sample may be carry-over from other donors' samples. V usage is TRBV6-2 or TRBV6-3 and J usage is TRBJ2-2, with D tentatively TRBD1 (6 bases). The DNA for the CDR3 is TGTGCCAGCAGTGAAGGGAAGGGGGACACCGGGGAGCTGTTTTTT. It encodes CASSEGKGDTGELFF.